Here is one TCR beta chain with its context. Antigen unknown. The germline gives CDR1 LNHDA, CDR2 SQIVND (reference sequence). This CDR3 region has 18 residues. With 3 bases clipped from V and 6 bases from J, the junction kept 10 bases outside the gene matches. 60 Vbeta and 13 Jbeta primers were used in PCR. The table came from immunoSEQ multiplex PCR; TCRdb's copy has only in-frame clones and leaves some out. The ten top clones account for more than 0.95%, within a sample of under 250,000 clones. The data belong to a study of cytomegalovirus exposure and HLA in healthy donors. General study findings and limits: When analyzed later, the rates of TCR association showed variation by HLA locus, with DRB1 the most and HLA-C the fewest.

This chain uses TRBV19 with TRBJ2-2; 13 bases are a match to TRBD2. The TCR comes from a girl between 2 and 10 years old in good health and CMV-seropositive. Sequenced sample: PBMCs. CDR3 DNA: TGTGCCAGTAGTATTCTTTTACTAGCGGGAGGGCCCCCCGGGGAGCTGTTTTTT. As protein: CASSILLLAGGPPGELFF.